This T cell receptor (beta chain) was sequenced during a study of blood T cell repertoires in COVID-19. This clone was counted once. Trimming took 5 bases from V and 8 from J; bases not matched to a gene: 10. This CDR3 has 15 amino acids. The V gene's germline CDR1 is SGHTA and CDR2 FQGNSA. Under the authors' procedure: Amplifying reference gene primers gave estimates of nucleated cell counts. Measured with immunoSEQ multiplex PCR; TCRdb has only the in-frame clones, and not every one. V and J calls and clone size are as listed in that table; D and trimming were resolved from the DNA. The profile covers just over 70,000 clones, with 80% appearing a single time and roughly 20% taken by the ten largest.

The receptor was isolated from a man aged 65 to 85 who had recovered from COVID-19. Sequenced: peripheral blood. The V call is TRBV7-2, the J call TRBJ1-5; 9 bases agree with TRBD1. The CDR3 loop reads CASSLTGTGYEPQHF. The CDR3, as DNA: TGTGCCAGCAGCCTTACCGGGACAGGGTATGAGCCCCAGCATTTT.